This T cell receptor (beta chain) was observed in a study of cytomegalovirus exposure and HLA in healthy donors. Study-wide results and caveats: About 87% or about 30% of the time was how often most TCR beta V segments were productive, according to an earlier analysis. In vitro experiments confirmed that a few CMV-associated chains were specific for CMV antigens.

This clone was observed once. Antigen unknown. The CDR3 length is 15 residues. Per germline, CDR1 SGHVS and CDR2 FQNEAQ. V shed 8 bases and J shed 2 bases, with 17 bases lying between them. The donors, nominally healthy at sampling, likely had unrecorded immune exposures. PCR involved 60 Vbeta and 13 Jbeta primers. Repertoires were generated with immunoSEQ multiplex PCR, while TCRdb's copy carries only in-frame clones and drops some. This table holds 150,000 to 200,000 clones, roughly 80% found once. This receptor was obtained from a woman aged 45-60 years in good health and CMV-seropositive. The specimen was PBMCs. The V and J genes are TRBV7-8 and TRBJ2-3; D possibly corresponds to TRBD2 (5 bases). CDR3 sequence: CASAPAGGYTDTQYF. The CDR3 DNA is TGTGCCAGCGCCCCGGCGGGTGGATACACAGATACGCAGTATTTT. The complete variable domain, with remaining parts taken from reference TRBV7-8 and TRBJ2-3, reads GAGVSQSPRYKVAKRGQDVALRCDPISGHVSLFWYQQALGQGPEFLTYFQNEAQLDKSGLPSDRFFAERPEGSVSTLKIQRTQQEDSAVYLCASAPAGGYTDTQYFGPGTRLTVL.